A single sample gave rise to the 3 T cell receptor beta chains below, sequenced in a study of cytomegalovirus exposure and HLA in healthy donors. The PCR ran on 60 Vbeta and 13 Jbeta primers. Using immunoSEQ multiplex PCR, the repertoire was profiled, and TCRdb retains in-frame clones only, with some absent. The sample records 150,000 to 200,000 clones, roughly four fifths being singletons. The sample comprised PBMCs. Receptors originate from a man in his fifties in good health and CMV-seropositive.

The chain joins TRBV5-8 to TRBJ2-7; TRBD2 matches at 7 bases. The CDR3 is made up of 16 amino acids. Trimming at V came to 4 bases and at J to 3 bases, leaving 13 bases not matched to a gene. The germline V gene has CDR1 SGHTS and CDR2 YDEGEE. CDR3 residues: CASSPAGPRFGYEQYF. The DNA for the CDR3 is TGTGCCAGCAGCCCAGCGGGACCTAGGTTCGGCTACGAGCAGTACTTC.

The chain employs TRBV5-4 and TRBJ2-1, with 9 bases that match TRBD1. This CDR3 is 15 amino acids long. Germline CDR1 SGHNT, CDR2 YYREEE (reference sequence). The J segment lost 7 bases and the V segment lost 2 bases, leaving 7 bases of the junction unmatched. The CDR3 DNA is TGTGCCAGCAGCTTAAGGGACAGGGTGGGGAATGAGCAGTTCTTC. Translating it yields CASSLRDRVGNEQFF.

The chain has TRBV6-1 and TRBJ2-5, with 9 bases lining up with TRBD2. The CDR3 extends over 17 amino acids. In germline, CDR1 is MNHNS, CDR2 SASEGT. Trimming cost V 3 bases and J 2 bases; bases outside gene matches: 10. The CDR3 sequence: CASSDRTESGGQETQYF. Written as DNA, the CDR3 is TGTGCCAGCAGTGACCGGACGGAGAGCGGGGGGCAAGAGACCCAGTACTTC.